This T cell receptor beta chain was identified during a study of cytomegalovirus exposure and HLA in healthy donors. About this clone: Its antigen is unidentified.

CDR3 size: 13 residues. The V gene's germline CDR1 is SGHAT and CDR2 FQNNGV. The ends lost 5 bases at V and 11 bases at J; junction bases unmatched: 11. Broader study findings: The presence/absence work took it that sequencing depth was about the same across donors. With later analysis, a missense DCLRE1C variant became linked to TCR beta V- and J-gene trimming. The productive fraction for most TCR beta V segments was about 90% or about 30% in an earlier analysis.

PCR primers comprised 60 Vbeta and 13 Jbeta primers. Only in-frame clones appear in the TCRdb table, and some are missing; sequencing was by immunoSEQ multiplex PCR. Of under 150,000 clones detected, over 70% appear once; the ten largest clones hold around 6.7%. Sequenced material: PBMCs. This chain joins TRBV11-2 and TRBJ1-2; 7 bases map to TRBD1. This receptor was identified in a woman in her thirties or forties in good health and CMV-seropositive. CDR3 nucleotide sequence: TGTGCCAGCAGCCGAGGGGACAGACGCCCATACACCTTC. It specifies CASSRGDRRPYTF. Full variable domain (remainder filled in from reference TRBV11-2 and TRBJ1-2): EAGVAQSPRYKIIEKRQSVAFWCNPISGHATLYWYQQILGQGPKLLIQFQNNGVVDDSQLPKDRFSAERLKGVDSTLKIQPAKLEDSAVYLCASSRGDRRPYTFGSGTRLTVV.